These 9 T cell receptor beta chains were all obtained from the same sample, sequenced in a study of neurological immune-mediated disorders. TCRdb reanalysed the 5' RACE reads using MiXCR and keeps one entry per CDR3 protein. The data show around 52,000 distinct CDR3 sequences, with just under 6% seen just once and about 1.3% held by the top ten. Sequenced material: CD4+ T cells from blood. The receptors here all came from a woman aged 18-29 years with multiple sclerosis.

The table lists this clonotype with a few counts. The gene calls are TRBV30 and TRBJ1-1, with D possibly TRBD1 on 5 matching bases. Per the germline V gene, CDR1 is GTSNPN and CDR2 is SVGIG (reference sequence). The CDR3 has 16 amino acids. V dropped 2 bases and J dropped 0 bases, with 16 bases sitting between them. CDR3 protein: CAWSLGWKQVNTEAFF. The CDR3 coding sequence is TGTGCCTGGAGTTTGGGGTGGAAACAGGTGAACACTGAAGCTTTCTTT.

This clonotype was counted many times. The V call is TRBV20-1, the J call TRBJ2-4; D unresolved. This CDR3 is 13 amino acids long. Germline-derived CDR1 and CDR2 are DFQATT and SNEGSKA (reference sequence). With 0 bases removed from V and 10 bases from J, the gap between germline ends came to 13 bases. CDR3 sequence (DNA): TGCAGTGCTAGAGAAAACTCCCTTAGTATTCAGTACTTC. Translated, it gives CSARENSLSIQYF.

The CDR3 here is CASSLEASTLNEQFF. CDR3 bases: TGTGCCAGCAGCTTAGAGGCTAGTACCCTCAATGAGCAGTTCTTC. The rearrangement uses TRBV11-2 and TRBJ2-1; the D is unclear. V dropped 0 bases and J dropped 6 bases, with 12 bases sitting between them. CDR3 length: 15 residues. The germline CDR1 and CDR2 sequences are SGHAT and FQNNGV.

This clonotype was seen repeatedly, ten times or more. The CDR3 sequence is CASSLTGGRGYGYTF. CDR3 sequence (DNA): TGCGCCAGCAGCTTGACAGGGGGCCGGGGCTATGGCTACACCTTC. This chain connects TRBV5-1 to TRBJ1-2; TRBD1 matches 9 bases. V shed 1 base and J 4 bases; nucleotides not matched to a gene: 5. CDR1 is SGHRS and CDR2 is YFSETQ in the germline V gene. This CDR3 is 15 amino acids long.

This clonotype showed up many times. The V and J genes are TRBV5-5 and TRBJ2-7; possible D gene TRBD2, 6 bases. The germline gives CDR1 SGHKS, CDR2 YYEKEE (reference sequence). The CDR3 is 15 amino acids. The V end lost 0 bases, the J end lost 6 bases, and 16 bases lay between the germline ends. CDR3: CASSLAAGLEGEQYF. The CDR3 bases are TGTGCCAGCAGCTTGGCCGCAGGTTTGGAGGGCGAGCAGTACTTC.

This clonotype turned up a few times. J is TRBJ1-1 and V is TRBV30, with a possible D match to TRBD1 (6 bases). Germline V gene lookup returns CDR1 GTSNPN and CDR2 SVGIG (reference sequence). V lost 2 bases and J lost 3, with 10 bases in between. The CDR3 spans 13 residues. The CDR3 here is CAWSRTGYTEAFF. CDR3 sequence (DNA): TGTGCCTGGAGTCGAACAGGGTACACTGAAGCTTTCTTT.

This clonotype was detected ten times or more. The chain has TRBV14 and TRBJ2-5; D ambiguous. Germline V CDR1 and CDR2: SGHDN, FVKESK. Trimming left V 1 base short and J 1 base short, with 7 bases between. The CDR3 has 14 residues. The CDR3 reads CASSQAGRQETQYF. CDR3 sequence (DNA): TGTGCCAGCAGCCAAGCGGGTCGCCAAGAGACCCAGTACTTC. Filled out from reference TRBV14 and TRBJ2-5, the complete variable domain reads EAGVTQFPSHSVIEKGQTVTLRCDPISGHDNLYWYRRVMGKEIKFLLHFVKESKQDESGMPNNRFLAERTGGTYSTLKVQPAELEDSGVYFCASSQAGRQETQYFGPGTRLLVL.

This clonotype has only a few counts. CDR3 loop: CSATARVRVTQYF. Here the CDR3 DNA reads TGCAGTGCCACCGCCAGGGTCCGTGTTACGCAGTATTTT. V is TRBV20-1 and J is TRBJ2-3; D might be TRBD1 (5 bases). Per the germline V gene, CDR1 is DFQATT and CDR2 is SNEGSKA (reference sequence). Trimming removed 6 bases from V and 8 bases from J, with 18 bases in between. The CDR3 has 13 amino acids.

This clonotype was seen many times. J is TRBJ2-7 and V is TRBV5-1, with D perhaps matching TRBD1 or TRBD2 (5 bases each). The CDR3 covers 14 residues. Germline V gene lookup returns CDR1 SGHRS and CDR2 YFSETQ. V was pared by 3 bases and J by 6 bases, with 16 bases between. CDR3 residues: CASSSGAENREQYF. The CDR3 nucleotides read TGCGCCAGCAGCTCCGGGGCCGAAAATCGCGAGCAGTACTTC.